This T cell receptor beta chain came from a study of blood T cell repertoires in COVID-19. Clones were read by immunoSEQ multiplex PCR, and TCRdb kept only the in-frame ones, dropping some. In the table there are 150,000 or so clones, 60% to 80% of which are singletons. Ages ranged from roughly 18 to 100 years, with residence in 20 to 30 US areas. The specimen was PBMCs or T cells enriched from blood (not recorded which). This TCR was recovered from a woman in her 50s who had recovered from COVID-19.

The CDR3 protein is CASINQRLAQETQYF. CDR3 DNA sequence: TGTGCCAGCATCAATCAAAGACTAGCACAAGAGACCCAGTACTTC. V is TRBV5-8 and J is TRBJ2-5, with 7 nucleotides matching TRBD2. Germline loops: CDR1 SGHTS, CDR2 YDEGEE. This CDR3 has 15 residues. Germline trimming cut 6 bases from V and 2 bases from J; bases unmatched to any gene: 10.